The 27 T cell receptor beta chains below were found in one sample sequenced in a study of spatial heterogeneity in lung cancer (dated by TCRdb to 2018 to 2020). The library was obtained by 5' RACE. The sequencer listed for this sample is NextSeq 500. In-frame beta chains were kept once TCRdb had trimmed the public reads at Q25 with fastp and called clones with MiXCR. Under each unique CDR3 protein, matching rows form one entry showing the most common genes and DNA. The sample table shows 49,000 or so distinct CDR3 sequences, and about 12% are seen once. Roughly 32% of the sample rests with the top ten. The time point label corresponds to: blood at routine non-recurrence follow-up after resection. Material: PBMCs, obtained at follow-up. The source is a male donor with early-stage non-small cell lung cancer.

This clonotype was seen repeatedly, ten times or more. V and J are TRBV19 and TRBJ2-1; D unresolved. The V end lost 2 bases, the J end lost 2 bases, and 4 bases lay between the germline ends. Germline CDR1 is LNHDA and CDR2 is SQIVND (reference sequence). The CDR3 is made up of 13 amino acids. The DNA of the CDR3 is TGTGCCAGTAGTATAAACGCCTACAATGAGCAGTTCTTC. Protein: CASSINAYNEQFF.

This clonotype was recorded many times. J is TRBJ2-3 and V is TRBV7-2; 8 nucleotides align to TRBD2. The trim removed 5 bases at V and 6 bases at J, leaving 7 bases unmatched. There are 14 residues in the CDR3. Per germline, CDR1 SGHTA and CDR2 FQGNSA. CDR3 protein: CASSQSGSDDTQYF. CDR3 bases: TGTGCCAGCAGCCAGAGCGGGAGCGACGATACGCAGTATTTT.

Ten or more counts support this clonotype. The chain employs TRBV27 and TRBJ2-6; D may be TRBD1 (6 bases). CDR1 is MNHEY and CDR2 is SMNVEV in the germline V gene (reference sequence). V lost 7 bases, J lost 0 bases, and 13 bases lay in between. CDR3 length: 16 amino acids. CDR3 in DNA: TGTGCCAGCAAATCAGGGGTTAGCTCTGGGGCCAACGTCCTGACTTTC. This gives the protein CASKSGVSSGANVLTF.

CDR3 bases: TGTGCCAGCAGTTTTACGAACACTGAAGCTTTCTTT. Its translation: CASSFTNTEAFF. This rearrangement joins TRBV6-2 or TRBV6-3 to TRBJ1-1; D is unclear. Germline values: CDR1 MNHEY, CDR2 SVGEGT. This CDR3 has 12 amino acids. V was shortened by 4 bases and J by 1 base, with 4 bases between the two germline ends.

This sequence joins TRBV7-2 and TRBJ2-1; 8 nucleotides agree with TRBD1. CDR3 length: 13 amino acids. The V gene end was trimmed by 5 bases and the J gene end by 9 bases; junction bases not matched to a gene: 6. CDR1 is SGHTA, CDR2 FQGNSA, per germline. The DNA for the CDR3 is TGTGCCAGCAGCCAGGGGGCCAGGGTTGAGCAGTTCTTC. Protein sequence: CASSQGARVEQFF.

There are many counts of this clonotype. This chain links TRBV9 with TRBJ2-2; D may correspond to TRBD1 or TRBD2 (5 bases each). Germline-derived CDR1 and CDR2 are SGDLS and YYNGEE. The V end was cut by 1 base, the J end by 0 bases, with 19 bases between. The CDR3 is made up of 19 amino acids. CDR3 bases: TGTGCCAGCAGCGTAACGGTAGGGATGAGGGACGCGAACACCGGGGAGCTGTTTTTT. Protein: CASSVTVGMRDANTGELFF.

The chain uses TRBV12-5 and TRBJ2-3; D remains ambiguous. Germline-derived CDR1 and CDR2 are LGHNT and FRNRAP. V was cut by 6 bases and J by 0 bases, with 10 bases left in between. There are 14 residues in the CDR3. CDR3 sequence reads: CASGRGLSTDTQYF. CDR3 DNA: TGTGCTAGTGGCCGTGGTCTCAGCACAGATACGCAGTATTTT. Full variable domain (outside the CDR3, taken from reference TRBV12-5 and TRBJ2-3): DARVTQTPRHKVTEMGQEVTMRCQPILGHNTVFWYRQTMMQGLELLAYFRNRAPLDDSGMPKDRFSAEMPDATLATLKIQPSEPRDSAVYFCASGRGLSTDTQYFGPGTRLTVL.

This clonotype has at least ten counts. V usage is TRBV18 and J usage is TRBJ1-2; perhaps TRBD1 as D (5 bases). V lost 3 bases, J lost 5 bases, and 13 bases lay in between. CDR3 length: 14 amino acids. The V gene's germline CDR1 is KGHSH and CDR2 LQKENI. The CDR3 here is CASSPAGTEYGYTF. In nucleotides, the CDR3 is TGTGCCAGCTCACCCGCCGGGACGGAATATGGCTACACCTTC. Combining the CDR3 with reference TRBV18 and TRBJ1-2 gives the whole variable domain NAGVMQNPRHLVRRRGQEARLRCSPMKGHSHVYWYRQLPEEGLKFMVYLQKENIIDESGMPKERFSAEFPKEGPSILRIQQVVRGDSAAYFCASSPAGTEYGYTFGSGTRLTVV.

The J gene is TRBJ2-5, the V gene TRBV20-1; 12 bases are a match to TRBD1. This CDR3 has 14 residues. The germline gives CDR1 DFQATT, CDR2 SNEGSKA (reference sequence). Trimming at V came to 6 bases and at J to 7 bases, leaving 9 bases not matched to a gene. This chain's CDR3 is CSASRDRGRGTQYF. For the CDR3, the DNA is TGCAGTGCGAGCCGGGACAGGGGGCGCGGGACCCAGTACTTC.

Many counts were recorded for this clonotype. The chain has TRBV20-1 and TRBJ1-4; TRBD1 matches at 7 bases. J was trimmed by 4 bases and V by 6 bases; bases with no gene match: 5. The germline V gene has CDR1 DFQATT and CDR2 SNEGSKA (reference sequence). The length of the CDR3 is 13 residues. The CDR3 is CSALRDSNEKLFF. DNA of the CDR3: TGCAGTGCACTCCGGGACAGTAATGAAAAACTGTTTTTT.

Many counts were recorded for this clonotype. The J gene is TRBJ2-7, the V gene TRBV6-5; perhaps D is TRBD1 or TRBD2 (6 bases each). Trimming took off 5 bases at V and 6 bases at J, with 14 bases between the two ends. The germline V gene has CDR1 MNHEY and CDR2 SVGAGI. The CDR3 totals 13 residues. CDR3 in amino acids: CASSEGGSGEQYF. In DNA form, the CDR3 reads TGTGCCAGCAGTGAGGGGGGTTCGGGCGAGCAGTACTTC.

Only a few counts were recorded for this clonotype. The rearrangement links TRBV7-3 to TRBJ2-1; D is possibly TRBD1 or TRBD2 (6 bases each). The germline V and J ends were trimmed by 1 base and 10 bases, with 11 bases remaining between them. The length of the CDR3 is 13 residues. Germline V gene lookup returns CDR1 SGHTA and CDR2 FQGTGA. DNA for the CDR3: TGTGCCAGCAGCTTAAGTCGGGGGCAGGAGCAGTTCTTC. Protein product: CASSLSRGQEQFF.

V usage is TRBV7-8 and J usage is TRBJ2-2, with 8 bases fitting TRBD2. This CDR3 is built from 15 residues. V shed 0 bases and J 8 bases; nucleotides not matched to a gene: 5. Germline lookup yields CDR1 SGHVS and CDR2 FQNEAQ. In DNA form, the CDR3 reads TGTGCCAGCAGCTTAGCGCTACTAGCGGTTGGGGAGCTGTTTTTT. This gives the protein CASSLALLAVGELFF.

This clonotype has a count of ten or more. The chain is built from TRBV7-2 and TRBJ2-7; D remains ambiguous. This CDR3 is built from 14 residues. Germline V CDR1 and CDR2: SGHTA, FQGNSA. V lost 3 bases to trimming and J lost 2 bases, with 11 bases between them. CDR3 bases: TGTGCCAGCAGCTTTTACTCGAATCCCTACGAGCAGTACTTC. Translation: CASSFYSNPYEQYF.

There are many counts of this clonotype. The V and J genes are TRBV4-3 and TRBJ1-2; D may be TRBD1 (6 bases). This CDR3 has 15 amino acids. Trimming took 0 bases from V and 4 from J, leaving 12 bases between them. The germline V gene encodes CDR1 LGHNA and CDR2 YSLEER. Written as DNA, the CDR3 is TGCGCCAGCAGCCAAGATAGGGGGGTCGCCTATGGCTACACCTTC. It specifies CASSQDRGVAYGYTF.

This chain uses TRBV7-2 with TRBJ1-1; D perhaps matches TRBD1 (5 bases). Between the trimmed V and J ends, which lost 5 bases and 8 bases, there was a span of 12 bases. This CDR3 has 12 residues. Germline CDR1 SGHTA, CDR2 FQGNSA. CDR3 sequence reads: CASSQDSIEAFF. CDR3 DNA sequence: TGTGCCAGCAGCCAAGACAGCATAGAAGCTTTCTTT.

In its sample, this clonotype was seen many times. DNA of the CDR3: TGTGCCAGCAGCTTAGCCCTAGCGGGACTGGGGGATACGCAGTATTTT. It translates to CASSLALAGLGDTQYF. The chain joins TRBV7-8 to TRBJ2-3; 9 positions match TRBD2. The CDR3 loop spans 16 amino acids. J lost 6 bases, V lost 0 bases, and 7 bases had no gene match. Per germline, CDR1 SGHVS and CDR2 FQNEAQ.

This clonotype was counted many times. The rearrangement uses TRBV7-9 and TRBJ1-5; possible D gene TRBD1, 6 bases. The CDR3 is 14 amino acids. CDR1 is SEHNR, CDR2 FQNEAQ, per germline (reference sequence). The germline V and J ends were trimmed by 6 bases and 3 bases, with 12 bases remaining between them. This chain's CDR3 is CASSFRDTNQPQHF. The CDR3 DNA reads as TGTGCCAGCAGTTTCCGGGACACCAATCAGCCCCAGCATTTT.

This clonotype showed up many times. The CDR3 is CASSSIDRVNEQFF. The CDR3 DNA reads TGTGCCAGCAGCTCCATTGACAGGGTAAATGAGCAGTTCTTC. The chain couples TRBV7-2 to TRBJ2-1, with TRBD1 identical over 7 bases. The V gene end was trimmed by 4 bases and the J gene end by 7 bases; junction bases not matched to a gene: 7. Germline values: CDR1 SGHTA, CDR2 FQGNSA. CDR3 length: 14 amino acids.

This clonotype has ten or more counts. The chain is built from TRBV2 and TRBJ2-1, with a possible D match to TRBD1 (5 bases). CDR1 and CDR2 from the germline V gene are SNHLY and FYNNEI. V was pared by 4 bases and J by 4 bases, with 11 bases between. The CDR3 length is 14 residues. In DNA form, the CDR3 reads TGTGCCAGCAGTGCAGGGTCATCTTACAATGAGCAGTTCTTC. Encoded protein: CASSAGSSYNEQFF.

This clonotype was found many times. The chain combines TRBV9 with TRBJ1-5; a possible D gene is TRBD1 (6 bases). Germline V gene data show CDR1 as SGDLS and CDR2 as YYNGEE. V shed 3 bases and J shed 0 bases, with 7 bases lying between them. The CDR3 has 14 residues. CDR3 bases: TGTGCCAGCAGCGAGGGGGGTAGCAATCAGCCCCAGCATTTT. Protein: CASSEGGSNQPQHF.

There are many counts of this clonotype. The chain is built from TRBV5-1 and TRBJ2-3; 13 positions agree with TRBD2. After removal of 4 bases from V and 2 bases from J, the junction contained 10 bases not matched to a gene. Germline loops: CDR1 SGHRS, CDR2 YFSETQ. The CDR3 extends over 18 amino acids. CDR3: CASSIGTSGAFTTDTQYF. The CDR3 bases are TGCGCCAGCAGCATCGGGACTAGCGGGGCCTTTACCACAGATACGCAGTATTTT.

This clonotype was observed many times. This sequence joins TRBV12-3 or TRBV12-4 and TRBJ2-4; D possibly uses TRBD1 or TRBD2 (5 bases each). V gave up 7 bases and J gave up 8 bases, with 9 bases separating them. The CDR3 covers 11 residues. CDR3 DNA: TGTGCCAGCACTGGGGGAGACATTCAGTACTTC. Residues: CASTGGDIQYF.

The sample holds many counts of this clonotype. As DNA, the CDR3 is TGTGCCTGGAGTGTACCGGGCCCCTACAATGAGCAGTTCTTC. It encodes CAWSVPGPYNEQFF. The chain uses TRBV30 and TRBJ2-1; D unclear. This CDR3 has 14 amino acids. Germline V CDR1 and CDR2: GTSNPN, SVGIG (reference sequence). V was clipped by 0 bases and J by 2 bases, with 8 bases between them.

The chain combines TRBV7-2 with TRBJ2-3; TRBD2 aligns across 12 bases. Germline CDR1 SGHTA, CDR2 FQGNSA. This CDR3 has 20 residues. V lost 4 bases, J lost 4 bases, and 18 bases stayed unmatched. Here the CDR3 reads CASSSMTSGGSPRRADTQYF. The CDR3 DNA sequence: TGTGCCAGCAGCTCAATGACTAGCGGGGGCTCACCCCGCCGCGCAGATACGCAGTATTTT.

This clonotype occurred many times. The rearrangement links TRBV27 to TRBJ2-7, with 7 bases lining up with TRBD1. Trimming took 6 bases from V and 5 from J; bases not matched to a gene: 16. Germline V gives CDR1 MNHEY, CDR2 SMNVEV (reference sequence). This CDR3 is built from 16 residues. The CDR3 DNA reads TGTGCCAGCAGACCAGTAGACGACAGGGACCTCGACGAGCAGTACTTC. This sequence encodes CASRPVDDRDLDEQYF.

This clonotype was detected a few times. The chain carries TRBV12-3 or TRBV12-4 and TRBJ2-3; TRBD2 is a possible D gene (7 bases). The CDR3 has 16 residues. Trimming left V 6 bases short and J 1 base short, with 17 bases between. DNA of the CDR3: TGTGCCAGCAGCTCCCGAGGGGGGGGAGGCACAGATACGCAGTATTTT. Protein product: CASSSRGGGGTDTQYF.